A single sample gave rise to the 25 T cell receptor beta chains below, sequenced in a study of blood T cell repertoires in COVID-19. TCRdb keeps only in-frame clones here, not all; method: immunoSEQ multiplex PCR. The sample records 84,000 or so clones, about 80% being singletons. Sequenced input: peripheral blood. The receptors originated from a human donor in a cohort sampled during active COVID-19.

J is TRBJ2-1 and V is TRBV29-1; 10 bases map to TRBD1. V trimming: 7 bases; J trimming: 7 bases; junction bases outside the gene matches: 7. The CDR3 has 13 amino acids. Germline V gene lookup returns CDR1 SQVTM and CDR2 ANQGSEA. The CDR3 DNA reads TGCAGCGGAAGGACAGGGGGTCGTAATGAGCAGTTCTTC. It specifies CSGRTGGRNEQFF.

The V and J genes are TRBV7-2 and TRBJ1-4; TRBD1 agrees at 8 bases. Germline V gives CDR1 SGHTA, CDR2 FQGNSA. The CDR3 loop spans 15 amino acids. With 3 bases clipped from V and 2 bases from J, the junction kept 2 bases outside the gene matches. CDR3 amino acids: CASSLNRGTNEKLFF. The CDR3 DNA sequence: TGTGCCAGCAGCTTGAACAGGGGGACTAATGAAAAACTGTTTTTT.

The chain uses TRBV6-5 and TRBJ2-7, with 8 positions matching TRBD1. This CDR3 is 14 amino acids long. The V gene end was trimmed by 6 bases and the J gene end by 6 bases; junction bases not matched to a gene: 10. The germline gives CDR1 MNHEY, CDR2 SVGAGI. DNA of the CDR3: TGTGCCAGCAGGCCCGGGACAGGATTAGTCGAGCAGTACTTC. It specifies CASRPGTGLVEQYF.

The genes are TRBV6-5 and TRBJ2-7; 7 bases match TRBD1. V gave up 2 bases and J gave up 3 bases; unmatched junction bases: 4. Germline V gene sequence: CDR1 MNHEY, CDR2 SVGAGI. This CDR3 has 14 residues. In DNA form, the CDR3 reads TGTGCCAGCAGTTACGGAGCAGGGGGCTACGAGCAGTACTTC. Amino acid sequence: CASSYGAGGYEQYF.

The chain has TRBV7-2 and TRBJ2-7; TRBD2 aligns across 9 bases. Germline V gives CDR1 SGHTA, CDR2 FQGNSA. V lost 2 bases, J lost 2 bases, and 4 bases stayed unmatched. The CDR3 has 15 residues. The CDR3 nucleotides are TGTGCCAGCAGCTTACGCAGCGGGGGGACCTACGAGCAGTACTTC. It yields the protein CASSLRSGGTYEQYF.

Turning to this clone: This sample also contains other DNA sequences that code for the same CDR3. The chain is built from TRBV19 and TRBJ2-3; D not resolved. The CDR3 sequence is 14 residues long. Germline loops: CDR1 LNHDA, CDR2 SQIVND (reference sequence). V lost 2 bases and J lost 0, with 6 bases in between. The CDR3 is CASSISGSTDTQYF. For the CDR3, the DNA is TGTGCCAGTAGTATATCCGGGAGCACAGATACGCAGTATTTT. Combining the CDR3 with reference TRBV19 and TRBJ2-3 gives the whole variable domain DGGITQSPKYLFRKEGQNVTLSCEQNLNHDAMYWYRQDPGQGLRLIYYSQIVNDFQKGDIAEGYSVSREKKESFPLTVTSAQKNPTAFYLCASSISGSTDTQYFGPGTRLTVL.

This chain joins TRBV14 and TRBJ2-5; D possibly corresponds to TRBD2 (6 bases). The germline V and J ends were trimmed by 3 bases and 3 bases, with 20 bases remaining between them. Germline V gene sequence: CDR1 SGHDN, CDR2 FVKESK. CDR3 length: 17 amino acids. CDR3 nucleotide sequence: TGTGCCAGCAGCCAGATGGGGGTTGCGGGGATGAAAGAGACCCAGTACTTC. Encoded protein: CASSQMGVAGMKETQYF.

This clone is a singleton in its sample. This chain uses TRBV7-2 with TRBJ2-3; 7 bases agree with TRBD2. CDR1 is SGHTA and CDR2 is FQGNSA in the germline V gene. The CDR3 has 14 residues. Trimming cost V 6 bases and J 4 bases; bases outside gene matches: 7. In DNA form, the CDR3 reads TGTGCCAGCAGAGTGGGAGGGGAGTCAGATACGCAGTATTTT. This codes for CASRVGGESDTQYF.

The V and J genes are TRBV11-3 and TRBJ2-7; 14 bases line up with TRBD2. The V gene end was trimmed by 4 bases and the J gene end by 4 bases; junction bases not matched to a gene: 3. The CDR3 contains 15 residues. Germline V gene sequence: CDR1 SGHNT, CDR2 YENEEA. The CDR3 DNA reads as TGTGCCAGCAGCTCGGGACTAGCGGGAGAGTACGAGCAGTACTTC. It specifies CASSSGLAGEYEQYF. The full variable domain, with the rest looked up from reference TRBV11-3 and TRBJ2-7, is EAGVVQSPRYKIIEKKQPVAFWCNPISGHNTLYWYLQNLGQGPELLIRYENEEAVDDSQLPKDRFSAERLKGVDSTLKIQPAELGDSAVYLCASSSGLAGEYEQYFGPGTRLTVT.

This chain joins TRBV7-2 and TRBJ2-6; D unclear. V shed 2 bases and J shed 0 bases, with 8 bases lying between them. CDR3 size: 16 residues. The germline CDR1 and CDR2 sequences are SGHTA and FQGNSA. The CDR3 protein is CASSLSSGSGANVLTF. CDR3 nucleotides: TGTGCCAGCAGCTTATCGTCGGGCTCTGGGGCCAACGTCCTGACTTTC.

The J gene is TRBJ2-1, the V gene TRBV7-8, with TRBD1 as a possible D gene (6 bases). Trimming removed 5 bases from V and 5 bases from J, with 16 bases in between. This CDR3 comprises 15 residues. CDR1 and CDR2 (germline): SGHVS, FQNEAQ. CDR3 nucleotides: TGTGCCAGCAGCCAGACGACAGGCCTCCACAATGAGCAGTTCTTC. It encodes CASSQTTGLHNEQFF.

The rearrangement joins TRBV28 to TRBJ2-1; TRBD1 agrees at 8 bases. The CDR3 length is 16 residues. The V and J ends lost 8 bases and 0 bases, in that order; junction bases with no gene match: 9. Germline CDR1 reads MDHEN; CDR2 reads SYDVKM. This CDR3 reads CASGMTGAISYNEQFF. The DNA of the CDR3 is TGTGCCAGCGGAATGACAGGGGCTATCTCCTACAATGAGCAGTTCTTC.

Details on this clone: This same CDR3 is encoded by further DNA sequences in the sample. The V gene is TRBV9, the J gene TRBJ2-7; TRBD2 matches 8 bases. V lost 2 bases and J lost 4; bases outside the gene matches: 5. The CDR3 sequence is 14 residues long. In germline, CDR1 is SGDLS, CDR2 YYNGEE. The CDR3 DNA reads as TGTGCCAGCAGCGTCGCGGGAGGTGGTTACGAGCAGTACTTC. It encodes CASSVAGGGYEQYF.

The gene calls are TRBV28 and TRBJ2-7, with D possibly matching TRBD1 (5 bases). This CDR3 has 15 amino acids. The germline V gene encodes CDR1 MDHEN and CDR2 SYDVKM. With 4 bases removed from V and 4 bases from J, the gap between germline ends came to 17 bases. The CDR3 DNA follows: TGTGCCAGCAGTTCTTTTTCGGGCGGACAATACGAGCAGTACTTC. Translating it yields CASSSFSGGQYEQYF.

CDR3 in DNA: TGTGCCAGCTCACCGGGACAGGCCCATCAGCCCCAGCATTTT. Its translation is CASSPGQAHQPQHF. The V and J genes are TRBV18 and TRBJ1-5, with 8 bases that match TRBD1. CDR1 and CDR2 from the germline V gene are KGHSH and LQKENI. V shed 3 bases, J shed 5 bases, and the junction held 3 bases outside the gene matches. The CDR3 contains 14 residues.

This chain uses TRBV2 with TRBJ2-1, with D perhaps TRBD2 (6 bases). The CDR3 loop spans 13 amino acids. Trimming took off 4 bases at V and 7 bases at J, with 11 bases between the two ends. Germline V gene lookup returns CDR1 SNHLY and CDR2 FYNNEI. Here the CDR3 DNA reads TGTGCCAGCAGTGGGAGGGGCCTTAATGAGCAGTTCTTC. Residues: CASSGRGLNEQFF.

V gene TRBV28 combines with J gene TRBJ2-1; D is unresolved. Germline V CDR1 and CDR2: MDHEN, SYDVKM. This CDR3 region has 12 residues. Trimming removed 6 bases at V and 9 bases at J, with 12 bases between. The CDR3 protein is CASRPDIFEQFF. In nucleotides, the CDR3 is TGTGCCAGCAGACCCGACATCTTTGAGCAGTTCTTC. The whole variable domain, remainder taken from reference TRBV28 and TRBJ2-1, is DVKVTQSSRYLVKRTGEKVFLECVQDMDHENMFWYRQDPGLGLRLIYFSYDVKMKEKGDIPEGYSVSREKKERFSLILESASTNQTSMYLCASRPDIFEQFFGPGTRLTVL.

V is TRBV9 and J is TRBJ2-5, with TRBD2 identical over 9 bases. CDR1 SGDLS and CDR2 YYNGEE come from the germline V gene. With V trimmed by 0 bases and J by 2 bases, 8 bases remained unmatched. This CDR3 is built from 17 residues. The CDR3 here is CASSVGLAGIGQETQYF. Written as DNA, the CDR3 is TGTGCCAGCAGCGTAGGTCTAGCGGGAATAGGTCAAGAGACCCAGTACTTC.

The chain joins TRBV6-5 to TRBJ1-6; 8 bases match TRBD1. The CDR3 contains 13 residues. V trimming: 2 bases; J trimming: 12 bases; junction bases outside the gene matches: 3. The V gene's germline CDR1 is MNHEY and CDR2 SVGAGI. DNA for the CDR3: TGTGCCAGCAGTTACGACAGGGGAAAACCCCTCCACTTT. Translated, it gives CASSYDRGKPLHF.

V usage is TRBV2 and J usage is TRBJ1-1, with 7 bases matching TRBD1. The V segment lost 3 bases and the J segment 5 bases; nucleotides outside the gene matches: 6. The CDR3 spans 14 residues. The V gene's germline CDR1 is SNHLY and CDR2 FYNNEI. CDR3 residues: CASSEVQGGTEAFF. In nucleotides, the CDR3 is TGTGCCAGCAGTGAGGTTCAGGGGGGAACTGAAGCTTTCTTT.

The rearrangement joins TRBV30 to TRBJ1-5, with 11 bases aligning to TRBD1. This CDR3 contains 16 residues. Germline V gives CDR1 GTSNPN, CDR2 SVGIG (reference sequence). The V and J ends lost 4 bases and 5 bases, in that order; junction bases with no gene match: 10. CDR3 sequence (DNA): TGTGCCTGGACTAGTAAGGGACAGGGGGTATATCAGCCCCAGCATTTT. It specifies CAWTSKGQGVYQPQHF.

The chain links TRBV28 to TRBJ1-2; D ambiguous. The CDR3 extends over 13 amino acids. V was pared by 5 bases and J by 4 bases, with 11 bases between. Germline CDR1 and CDR2: MDHEN and SYDVKM. CDR3 loop: CASSLTDLYGYTF. The CDR3 DNA sequence: TGTGCCAGCAGTCTAACAGACCTCTATGGCTACACCTTC.

V usage is TRBV19 and J usage is TRBJ2-2; TRBD2 matches at 8 bases. The V gene's germline CDR1 is LNHDA and CDR2 SQIVND (reference sequence). CDR3 length: 19 amino acids. V shed 3 bases and J 3 bases; nucleotides not matched to a gene: 15. CDR3 nucleotides: TGTGCCAGTAGTATGGTCGGGGGGGGCGGGAGTCCCCACACCGGGGAGCTGTTTTTT. Translated: CASSMVGGGGSPHTGELFF.

This clone has just a few counts. This chain connects TRBV4-2 to TRBJ1-5, with TRBD1 matching 9 bases. V lost 1 base and J lost 5; bases outside the gene matches: 3. CDR3 length: 15 residues. CDR1 LGHNA and CDR2 YNFKEQ come from the germline V gene. CDR3 DNA: TGTGCCAGCAGCCAAGGGGGACAGGGCCATCAGCCCCAGCATTTT. Amino acids: CASSQGGQGHQPQHF.

The chain carries TRBV7-3 and TRBJ2-1; 14 nucleotides align to TRBD2. This CDR3 contains 21 residues. Trimming took 0 bases from V and 4 from J; bases not matched to a gene: 14. Germline loops: CDR1 SGHTA, CDR2 FQGTGA. The CDR3 region is CASSLTLAGTSGRGGYNEQFF. In DNA, the CDR3 is TGTGCCAGCAGCTTAACGTTAGCCGGGACTAGCGGGAGAGGGGGATACAATGAGCAGTTCTTC.